One sample yielded the 13 T cell receptor beta chains listed below, sequenced in a study of monozygotic twins with inflammatory bowel disease. Using the 5' RACE reads, TCRdb records one entry per CDR3 protein without DNA. This sample's table has 350,000 to 500,000 distinct CDR3 sequences. The sequencing sample was made of blood. The receptors were gathered from a human donor with ulcerative colitis or Crohn's disease, or a healthy co-twin of an affected twin (not recorded which).

The chain links TRBV23-1 to TRBJ1-4; TCRdb's D gene call, TRBD1, goes unchecked for lack of DNA. TRBV23-1 is reported as an ORF; its role is uncertain. The CDR3 extends over 14 amino acids. This CDR3 reads CASSQRGWDEKLFF.

The gene calls are TRBV10-3 and TRBJ1-5; the TCRdb call, TRBD1, lacks DNA for checking. CDR3 size: 14 residues. The germline V gene encodes CDR1 ENHRY and CDR2 SYGVKD. The CDR3 reads CAISESGVNQPQHF.

The V and J genes are TRBV19 and TRBJ1-2; TCRdb outputs TRBD1, but without DNA this stays unchecked. The CDR3 sequence is 13 residues long. CDR1 and CDR2 from the germline V gene are LNHDA and SQIVND (reference sequence). This CDR3 reads CASAGTGFYGYTF.

The genes are TRBV2 and TRBJ1-5; checking the TCRdb D call of TRBD1 is not possible without DNA. Germline V CDR1 and CDR2: SNHLY, FYNNEI. This CDR3 has 17 residues. The chain's CDR3 is CASSGGLTQGINQPQHF.

The V call is TRBV5-1, the J call TRBJ1-2. Germline V CDR1 and CDR2: SGHRS, YFSETQ. The CDR3 totals 12 residues. CDR3 residues: CASSLSNYGYTF.

The chain combines TRBV7-2 with TRBJ2-1; the D call from TCRdb, TRBD1, cannot be confirmed without DNA. This CDR3 contains 16 residues. Germline CDR1 is SGHTA and CDR2 is FQGNSA. The CDR3 spells CASSLGPGVAYNEQFF.

Here the CDR3 reads CASSFATDEQYF. This sequence joins TRBV5-5 and TRBJ2-7. The CDR3 has 12 amino acids. Germline CDR1 is SGHKS and CDR2 is YYEKEE (reference sequence).

The chain recombines TRBV30 with TRBJ1-2; TCRdb names TRBD1, which stays unverified in the absence of DNA. The CDR3 runs 14 residues. The germline V gene has CDR1 GTSNPN and CDR2 SVGIG (reference sequence). Here the CDR3 reads CAWSVAGQGYGYTF.

This chain links TRBV27 with TRBJ2-7; TCRdb proposes TRBD1, but this gene call is untestable without DNA. Germline V gene sequence: CDR1 MNHEY, CDR2 SMNVEV (reference sequence). This CDR3 is 14 amino acids long. This CDR3 reads CASSRGTGQYEQYF.

This chain uses TRBV28 with TRBJ2-2; checking the TCRdb D call of TRBD2 is not possible without DNA. This CDR3 is 15 amino acids long. CDR1 is MDHEN, CDR2 SYDVKM, per germline. CDR3 sequence: CASSFGRVNTGELFF.

The rearrangement links TRBV6-1 to TRBJ2-5; TCRdb outputs TRBD2, but without DNA this stays unchecked. CDR3 length: 16 amino acids. The germline V gene has CDR1 MNHNS and CDR2 SASEGT. CDR3 sequence reads: CASSPTSGRVRETQYF.

The V and J genes are TRBV5-6 and TRBJ2-1. Germline V gene data show CDR1 as SGHDT and CDR2 as YYEEEE. This CDR3 has 16 residues. CDR3 region: CASSLIRSSAYNEQFF.

The J gene is TRBJ2-1, the V gene TRBV10-3; TCRdb outputs TRBD2, but without DNA this stays unchecked. The CDR3 has 17 amino acids. CDR1 is ENHRY, CDR2 SYGVKD, per germline. CDR3 loop: CAIRPNQAGGNYNEQFF.